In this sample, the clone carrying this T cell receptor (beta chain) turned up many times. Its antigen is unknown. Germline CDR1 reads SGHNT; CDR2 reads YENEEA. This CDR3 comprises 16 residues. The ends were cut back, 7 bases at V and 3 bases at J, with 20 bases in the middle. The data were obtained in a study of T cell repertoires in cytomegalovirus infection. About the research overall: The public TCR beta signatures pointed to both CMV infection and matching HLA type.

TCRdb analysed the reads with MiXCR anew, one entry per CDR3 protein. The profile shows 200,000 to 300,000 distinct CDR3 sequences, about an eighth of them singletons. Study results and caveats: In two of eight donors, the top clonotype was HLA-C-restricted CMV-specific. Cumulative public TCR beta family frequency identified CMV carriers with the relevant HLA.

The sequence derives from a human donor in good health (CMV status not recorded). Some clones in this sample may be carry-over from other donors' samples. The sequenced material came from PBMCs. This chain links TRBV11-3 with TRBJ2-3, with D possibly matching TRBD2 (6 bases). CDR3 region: CASIRRRGAKTDTQYF. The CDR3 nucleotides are TGTGCCAGCATCAGAAGGCGGGGAGCGAAAACAGATACGCAGTATTTT.